Shown below are 15 T cell receptor beta chains from a single sample sequenced in a study of T cell responses to AZD1222 COVID-19 vaccine. Profiling relied on immunoSEQ multiplex PCR, and the TCRdb table lists in-frame clones only, not all of them. The table shows 80,000 to 100,000 clones, with about 90% occurring only once. The sequences come from peripheral blood, collected on day 0 of MenACWY control vaccination. The source is an adult in good health.

This clone was observed a handful of times. The chain is built from TRBV19 and TRBJ1-6; D might be TRBD1 (6 bases). Between the trimmed V and J ends, which lost 9 bases and 1 base, there was a span of 16 bases. CDR3 size: 16 residues. CDR1 LNHDA and CDR2 SQIVND come from the germline V gene (reference sequence). CDR3 sequence reads: CASQETGPSYNSPLHF. CDR3 coding DNA: TGTGCCAGCCAAGAGACAGGTCCTTCCTATAATTCACCCCTCCACTTT.

This sequence joins TRBV19 and TRBJ1-4, with TRBD1 identical over 8 bases. Germline assignment: CDR1 LNHDA and CDR2 SQIVND (reference sequence). CDR3 length: 13 residues. The trim removed 4 bases at V and 8 bases at J, leaving 3 bases unmatched. CDR3 loop: CASSRTGIEKLFF. DNA of the CDR3: TGTGCCAGTAGTAGGACAGGGATCGAAAAACTGTTTTTT.

The chain recombines TRBV6-5 with TRBJ2-1; 8 positions match TRBD1. This CDR3 contains 15 residues. After removal of 5 bases from V and 8 bases from J, the junction contained 11 bases not matched to a gene. The germline CDR1 and CDR2 sequences are MNHEY and SVGAGI. The CDR3 spells CASSPSQGAYHEQFF. The CDR3 nucleotides are TGTGCCAGCAGTCCCTCTCAGGGGGCGTACCATGAGCAGTTCTTC.

The CDR3 region has the DNA TGTGCCAGCAGTTTAAGGTTTCCAACTGTTGAAAAACTGTTTTTT. Residues: CASSLRFPTVEKLFF. This rearrangement joins TRBV28 to TRBJ1-4; D is undetermined. Germline values: CDR1 MDHEN, CDR2 SYDVKM. Trimming left V 2 bases short and J 7 bases short, with 14 bases between. This CDR3 comprises 15 residues.

This clone was detected once. This chain links TRBV15 with TRBJ2-3; TRBD1 agrees at 7 bases. With 1 base clipped from V and 7 bases from J, the junction kept 8 bases outside the gene matches. The CDR3 spans 15 residues. The V gene's germline CDR1 is LNHNV and CDR2 YYDKDF (reference sequence). CDR3 loop: CATSRGGGSAHTQYF. The CDR3, as DNA: TGTGCCACCAGCAGAGGAGGGGGCTCTGCCCATACGCAGTATTTT.

The CDR3 DNA reads TGTGCCAGCAGAAGGGACGGCCACGAGCAGTACTTC. This encodes CASRRDGHEQYF. V gene TRBV5-4 combines with J gene TRBJ2-7; D is possibly TRBD1 or TRBD2 (5 bases each). V was cut by 5 bases and J by 5 bases, with 11 bases left in between. Germline-derived CDR1 and CDR2 are SGHNT and YYREEE (reference sequence). The CDR3 loop spans 12 amino acids. Combining the CDR3 with reference TRBV5-4 and TRBJ2-7 gives the whole variable domain ETGVTQSPTHLIKTRGQQVTLRCSSQSGHNTVSWYQQALGQGPQFIFQYYREEENGRGNFPPRFSGLQFPNYSSELNVNALELDDSALYLCASRRDGHEQYFGPGTRLTVT.

The rearrangement links TRBV5-1 to TRBJ1-2; D is undetermined. Trimming removed 0 bases from V and 2 bases from J, with 2 bases in between. Germline V gene sequence: CDR1 SGHRS, CDR2 YFSETQ. The CDR3 has 12 residues. In nucleotides, the CDR3 is TGCGCCAGCAGCTTGGGGAACTATGGCTACACCTTC. Protein: CASSLGNYGYTF. The variable domain in full, completed from reference TRBV5-1 and TRBJ1-2, reads KAGVTQTPRYLIKTRGQQVTLSCSPISGHRSVSWYQQTPGQGLQFLFEYFSETQRNKGNFPGRFSGRQFSNSRSEMNVSTLELGDSALYLCASSLGNYGYTFGSGTRLTVV.

The J gene is TRBJ2-4, the V gene TRBV28, with D perhaps matching TRBD2 (5 bases). Per the germline V gene, CDR1 is MDHEN and CDR2 is SYDVKM. The V and J ends lost 3 bases and 7 bases respectively, with 7 bases between them. This CDR3 has 12 residues. CDR3 sequence reads: CASSLRGNIQYF. The CDR3, as DNA: TGTGCCAGCAGTTTGCGCGGGAACATTCAGTACTTC. The full variable domain, completed using reference TRBV28 and TRBJ2-4, is DVKVTQSSRYLVKRTGEKVFLECVQDMDHENMFWYRQDPGLGLRLIYFSYDVKMKEKGDIPEGYSVSREKKERFSLILESASTNQTSMYLCASSLRGNIQYFGAGTRLSVL.

Turning to this clone: The sample holds other DNA sequences that translate to the same CDR3. The genes are TRBV4-3 and TRBJ2-2; D not certain. Between the trimmed V and J ends, which lost 0 bases and 5 bases, there was a span of 7 bases. CDR3 size: 14 residues. Germline V gene data show CDR1 as LGHNA and CDR2 as YSLEER. The CDR3 loop is CASSQDRSTGELFF. The CDR3 nucleotides read TGCGCCAGCAGCCAAGACAGGTCAACCGGGGAGCTGTTTTTT.

The chain recombines TRBV12-3 or TRBV12-4 with TRBJ2-5; TRBD2 might be the D (6 bases). This CDR3 contains 13 residues. The V end lost 3 bases, the J end lost 5 bases, and 10 bases lay between the germline ends. Here the CDR3 reads CASSFGEVETQYF. For the CDR3, the DNA is TGTGCCAGCAGTTTCGGGGAGGTGGAGACCCAGTACTTC.

This chain joins TRBV9 and TRBJ2-2, with a tentative D call TRBD1 (6 bases). This CDR3 has 19 residues. Germline V gene sequence: CDR1 SGDLS, CDR2 YYNGEE. V lost 0 bases, J lost 5 bases, and 23 bases lay in between. CDR3 protein: CASSVGMGAVAGSTGELFF. In nucleotides, the CDR3 is TGTGCCAGCAGCGTAGGAATGGGGGCTGTAGCAGGGAGTACCGGGGAGCTGTTTTTT.

This chain links TRBV18 with TRBJ1-4; D not resolved. V was cut by 6 bases and J by 0 bases, with 11 bases left in between. CDR1 and CDR2 (germline): KGHSH, LQKENI. The CDR3 extends over 15 amino acids. CDR3 DNA sequence: TGTGCCAGCTCCCCAACAGAAGCAACTAATGAAAAACTGTTTTTT. Its translation: CASSPTEATNEKLFF. Complete variable domain (other parts from reference TRBV18 and TRBJ1-4): NAGVMQNPRHLVRRRGQEARLRCSPMKGHSHVYWYRQLPEEGLKFMVYLQKENIIDESGMPKERFSAEFPKEGPSILRIQQVVRGDSAAYFCASSPTEATNEKLFFGSGTQLSVL.

V gene TRBV6-5 combines with J gene TRBJ1-1; D not certain. Germline values: CDR1 MNHEY, CDR2 SVGAGI. V lost 4 bases to trimming and J lost 10 bases, with 7 bases between them. The CDR3 is 10 amino acids. The CDR3 DNA reads TGTGCCAGCAGTTCCCCGGGAGCTTTCTTT. It specifies CASSSPGAFF.

In the case of this clone: The same CDR3 can be traced to other DNA sequences in this sample. V gene TRBV4-3 combines with J gene TRBJ1-5, with no clear D. Trimming stripped 6 bases from V and 4 bases from J, with 10 bases between. The CDR3 totals 13 residues. From germline, CDR1 is LGHNA and CDR2 YSLEER. The DNA for the CDR3 is TGCGCCAGCAGTCAGGACCGGAATCAGCCCCAGCATTTT. Translating gives CASSQDRNQPQHF.

V usage is TRBV28 and J usage is TRBJ1-2; TRBD1 is a possible D gene (6 bases). Germline CDR1 MDHEN, CDR2 SYDVKM. Trimming removed 6 bases from V and 6 bases from J, with 23 bases in between. CDR3 length equals 16 residues. The CDR3 here is CASSLIGRGRGDGYTF. In DNA, the CDR3 is TGTGCCAGCAGCCTAATCGGCAGGGGCAGAGGGGATGGCTACACCTTC.